The 27 T cell receptor beta chains below were found in one sample sequenced in a study of T cells after yellow fever vaccination. TCRdb fed the 5' RACE reads into MiXCR, producing one record per CDR3 protein. The top ten hold 13% to 15% of the sample, which has roughly 500,000 distinct CDR3 sequences, roughly 21% seen once. This material consisted of PBMCs, taken 15 days after the yellow fever booster vaccination. The receptors shown here come from a man in his thirties or forties who received the YFV17D yellow fever vaccine.

With respect to this clonotype: An end of the junction does not agree with germline; a read error may underlie this. The chain employs TRBV28 and TRBJ2-7, with TRBD1 matching 7 bases. Germline CDR1 reads MDHEN; CDR2 reads SYDVKM. This CDR3 contains 14 residues. The CDR3 region is CASGGQTASYEHYF. The CDR3 bases are TGTGCCAGCGGGGGACAGACCGCCTCCTACGAGCATTACTTC.

This clonotype was seen a few times. The CDR3 bases are TGTGCCAGCAGCTCCACCGCCACGGACGAGCAGTACTTC. As protein: CASSSTATDEQYF. The chain couples TRBV5-6 to TRBJ2-7; D ambiguous. Germline V CDR1 and CDR2: SGHDT, YYEEEE. Trimming took off 3 bases at V and 5 bases at J, with 12 bases between the two ends. The CDR3 is 13 residues long.

V gene TRBV27 combines with J gene TRBJ2-2; TRBD1 agrees at 10 bases. CDR3 size: 16 residues. Germline CDR1 reads MNHEY; CDR2 reads SMNVEV (reference sequence). The V segment lost 5 bases and the J segment 7 bases; nucleotides outside the gene matches: 10. The CDR3 nucleotides are TGTGCCAGCAGTCCTCTGACAGGGGGCGCGCTCGGGGAGCTGTTTTTT. It yields the protein CASSPLTGGALGELFF.

The chain's CDR3 is CASSRATLGDTQYF. CDR3 DNA sequence: TGTGCCAGCAGTCGGGCTACGCTAGGAGATACGCAGTATTTT. The gene calls are TRBV5-4 and TRBJ2-3; no reliable D call. The V gene's germline CDR1 is SGHNT and CDR2 YYREEE (reference sequence). CDR3 length: 14 amino acids. V lost 5 bases, J lost 5 bases, and 15 bases lay in between.

The chain uses TRBV5-1 and TRBJ1-6; D is unclear. The V end lost 5 bases, the J end lost 6 bases, and 12 bases lay between the germline ends. This CDR3 comprises 14 residues. CDR1 is SGHRS, CDR2 YFSETQ, per germline. The CDR3 sequence is CASSFDPANSPLHF. The DNA of the CDR3 is TGCGCCAGCAGTTTCGACCCAGCTAATTCACCCCTCCACTTT. Together with reference TRBV5-1 and TRBJ1-6, the CDR3 gives the full variable domain: KAGVTQTPRYLIKTRGQQVTLSCSPISGHRSVSWYQQTPGQGLQFLFEYFSETQRNKGNFPGRFSGRQFSNSRSEMNVSTLELGDSALYLCASSFDPANSPLHFGNGTRLTVT.

This clonotype occurred a few times. V is TRBV20-1 and J is TRBJ1-1; a possible D gene is TRBD1 (5 bases). V lost 5 bases and J lost 1, with 14 bases in between. Germline values: CDR1 DFQATT, CDR2 SNEGSKA (reference sequence). CDR3 size: 14 residues. The CDR3 nucleotides are TGCAGTGCTCCCGACTGGGGCAGGAACACTGAAGCTTTCTTT. Encoded protein: CSAPDWGRNTEAFF.

The rearrangement joins TRBV7-2 to TRBJ2-1; 10 nucleotides match TRBD2. CDR1 and CDR2 from the germline V gene are SGHTA and FQGNSA. This CDR3 is built from 16 residues. Trimming removed 5 bases from V and 1 base from J; junction bases left unmatched: 5. The DNA for the CDR3 is TGTGCCAGCAGCATTACTAGCGGGGCTTCCTACAATGAGCAGTTCTTC. Translated: CASSITSGASYNEQFF.

This clonotype was counted between two and nine times. This chain connects TRBV20-1 to TRBJ2-1; D is undetermined. The CDR3 has 14 residues. Germline CDR1 reads DFQATT; CDR2 reads SNEGSKA (reference sequence). V shed 3 bases and J shed 3 bases, with 12 bases lying between them. The CDR3 sequence is CSARYGSIYNEQFF. For the CDR3, the DNA is TGCAGTGCTAGGTACGGGTCCATCTACAATGAGCAGTTCTTC.

The chain couples TRBV2 to TRBJ1-2, with D possibly TRBD1 on 6 matching bases. CDR3 length equals 11 residues. Germline V CDR1 and CDR2: SNHLY, FYNNEI. Between the trimmed V and J ends, which lost 4 bases and 7 bases, there was a span of 7 bases. The CDR3: CASSGGGGYTF. The CDR3 DNA reads as TGTGCCAGCAGTGGAGGGGGTGGCTACACCTTC.

This clonotype was seen only a few times. The rearrangement links TRBV20-1 to TRBJ2-7; possible D gene TRBD2, 5 bases. The CDR3 has 11 amino acids. Between the trimmed V and J ends, which lost 6 bases and 7 bases, there was a span of 13 bases. Looked up from germline, CDR1 is DFQATT and CDR2 is SNEGSKA (reference sequence). The CDR3 region is CSAEDYSEQYF. The DNA of the CDR3 is TGCAGTGCCGAAGACTACTCGGAGCAGTACTTC.

This clonotype has only a few counts. The V and J genes are TRBV14 and TRBJ2-3, with TRBD2 matching over 8 bases. CDR3 size: 19 residues. V dropped 3 bases and J dropped 1; count of bases not matched to a gene: 15. Germline CDR1 reads SGHDN; CDR2 reads FVKESK. Written as DNA, the CDR3 is TGTGCCAGCAGCCAGCCAAGAATCCAGAGCGGGAGTCGCACAGATACGCAGTATTTT. This translates into CASSQPRIQSGSRTDTQYF.

The rearrangement joins TRBV12-3 or TRBV12-4 to TRBJ1-1, with TRBD1 as a possible D gene (6 bases). The CDR3 spans 16 residues. Trimming stripped 6 bases from V and 1 base from J, with 18 bases between. CDR3 nucleotides: TGTGCCAGCAGCGAGACAGGACTGTACACGAACACTGAAGCTTTCTTT. Translated, it gives CASSETGLYTNTEAFF.

At least ten counts were recorded for this clonotype. This chain joins TRBV28 and TRBJ2-7; no clear D gene. The CDR3 contains 11 residues. Trimming removed 5 bases from V and 2 bases from J, with 4 bases in between. The germline gives CDR1 MDHEN, CDR2 SYDVKM. The CDR3 sequence is CASSITYEQYF. DNA of the CDR3: TGTGCCAGCAGTATTACCTACGAGCAGTACTTC.

V is TRBV27 and J is TRBJ1-2, with D possibly matching TRBD1 (5 bases). This CDR3 region has 17 residues. V dropped 7 bases and J dropped 0 bases, with 21 bases sitting between them. Looked up from germline, CDR1 is MNHEY and CDR2 is SMNVEV (reference sequence). The CDR3 nucleotides are TGTGCCAGCACCACCCGCCAGGGAGGGCTCTCTAACTATGGCTACACCTTC. This encodes CASTTRQGGLSNYGYTF.

This clonotype was recorded a few times. This rearrangement joins TRBV6-5 to TRBJ2-1, with 7 bases identical to TRBD1. V shed 2 bases and J 7 bases; nucleotides not matched to a gene: 11. The CDR3 spans 16 residues. In germline, CDR1 is MNHEY, CDR2 SVGAGI. The CDR3 sequence: CASSYGQGVSLNEQFF. The CDR3 coding sequence is TGTGCCAGCAGTTACGGGCAGGGGGTTAGTTTAAATGAGCAGTTCTTC.

This clonotype was counted only a few times. The genes are TRBV12-3 or TRBV12-4 and TRBJ2-2, with D maybe TRBD1 (5 bases). The CDR3 extends over 17 amino acids. The V gene lost 2 bases and the J gene lost 5 bases, with 18 bases spanning the gap. This CDR3 is CASSLRSRSGRTGELFF. CDR3 DNA: TGTGCCAGCAGTTTAAGGTCCAGGTCAGGGCGGACCGGGGAGCTGTTTTTT.

There are a few counts of this clonotype. At one of its ends the junction is not consistent with the germline gene, which may arise from a read error. The chain combines TRBV20-1 with TRBJ2-3, with TRBD2 identical over 10 bases. Germline values: CDR1 DFQATT, CDR2 SNEGSKA (reference sequence). This CDR3 comprises 14 residues. Here the CDR3 reads CSAKVLAGSDTQYF. DNA of the CDR3: TGCAGTGCTAAAGTACTAGCGGGATCGGATACTCAGTACTTT.

This chain links TRBV19 with TRBJ2-1; D is unresolved. CDR1 LNHDA and CDR2 SQIVND come from the germline V gene (reference sequence). V was trimmed by 9 bases and J by 8 bases, leaving 23 bases between them. CDR3 size: 15 residues. The CDR3, as DNA: TGTGCCAGCCACCCAGATGGCCCTGGGCCCTATGAGCAGTTCTTC. This gives the protein CASHPDGPGPYEQFF.

The CDR3 loop is CASSLVPISSGANVLTF. As DNA, the CDR3 is TGTGCCAGCAGCTTAGTCCCCATTTCCTCTGGGGCCAACGTCCTGACTTTC. The gene calls are TRBV7-2 and TRBJ2-6, with D unresolved. V was cut by 1 base and J by 0 bases, with 10 bases left in between. The length of the CDR3 is 17 residues. CDR1 is SGHTA, CDR2 FQGNSA, per germline.

This clonotype was counted between two and nine times. CDR3 DNA sequence: TGCAGTGCTAGAGATTCGAGCGGGGCGCCCGACAATGAGCAGTTCTTC. It is translated as CSARDSSGAPDNEQFF. This chain connects TRBV20-1 to TRBJ2-1, with 7 bases matching TRBD2. This CDR3 is 16 amino acids long. The germline gives CDR1 DFQATT, CDR2 SNEGSKA (reference sequence). J was trimmed by 5 bases and V by 0 bases; bases with no gene match: 10.

The CDR3: CASSFGPNSNYGYTF. The CDR3 DNA follows: TGTGCCAGCAGCTTTGGCCCGAACTCTAACTATGGCTACACCTTC. The chain recombines TRBV5-6 with TRBJ1-2; D uncertain. CDR1 is SGHDT, CDR2 YYEEEE, per germline. This CDR3 comprises 15 residues. Trimming removed 2 bases from V and 0 bases from J, with 11 bases in between.

The chain carries TRBV5-1 and TRBJ1-6; D ambiguous. The ends were cut back, 6 bases at V and 5 bases at J, with 9 bases in the middle. CDR1 and CDR2 (germline): SGHRS, YFSETQ. The CDR3 length is 13 residues. The CDR3 region has the DNA TGCGCCAGCATGGACGGAAATAATTCACCCCTCCACTTT. This translates into CASMDGNNSPLHF.

This clonotype was detected only a few times. This chain joins TRBV7-2 and TRBJ2-5; D is perhaps TRBD1 (6 bases). Germline values: CDR1 SGHTA, CDR2 FQGNSA. V was cut by 10 bases and J by 0 bases, with 15 bases left in between. The CDR3 has 14 amino acids. The CDR3 nucleotides read TGTGCCATAAACAGGGAAGGGAACCAAGAGACCCAGTACTTC. Encoded protein: CAINREGNQETQYF.

The chain uses TRBV6-5 and TRBJ2-1; unclear D gene. Germline V CDR1 and CDR2: MNHEY, SVGAGI. Trimming stripped 0 bases from V and 3 bases from J, with 6 bases between. This CDR3 has 14 residues. The CDR3 loop reads CASSYSAVYNEQFF. The DNA of the CDR3 is TGTGCCAGCAGTTACTCGGCAGTCTACAATGAGCAGTTCTTC.

This clonotype was seen a few times. The V and J genes are TRBV7-3 and TRBJ2-7; 7 nucleotides align to TRBD1. The germline gives CDR1 SGHTA, CDR2 FQGTGA. Losses at the gene ends were 5 bases for V and 3 bases for J; bases not matched to a gene: 7. The CDR3 extends over 14 amino acids. The CDR3 reads CASSPGTEGYEQYF. The CDR3 coding sequence is TGTGCCAGCAGCCCCGGGACAGAGGGCTACGAGCAGTACTTC. Full variable domain (rest looked up from reference TRBV7-3 and TRBJ2-7): GAGVSQTPSNKVTEKGKYVELRCDPISGHTALYWYRQSLGQGPEFLIYFQGTGAADDSGLPNDRFFAVRPEGSVSTLKIQRTERGDSAVYLCASSPGTEGYEQYFGPGTRLTVT.

The V gene is TRBV9, the J gene TRBJ1-6, with D maybe TRBD1 (5 bases). Germline V CDR1 and CDR2: SGDLS, YYNGEE. The CDR3 runs 15 residues. V was clipped by 0 bases and J by 5 bases, with 9 bases between them. The CDR3 here is CASSVGQTNNSPLHF. In nucleotides, the CDR3 is TGTGCCAGCAGCGTAGGACAGACGAATAATTCACCCCTCCACTTT.

The table lists this clonotype with a few counts. The V gene is TRBV7-2, the J gene TRBJ2-1; D is possibly TRBD2 (6 bases). The CDR3 totals 14 residues. V was trimmed by 5 bases and J by 6 bases, leaving 14 bases between them. From germline, CDR1 is SGHTA and CDR2 FQGNSA. The CDR3: CASSLGTHLNEQFF. CDR3 DNA: TGTGCCAGCAGCCTCGGGACTCACCTCAATGAGCAGTTCTTC.